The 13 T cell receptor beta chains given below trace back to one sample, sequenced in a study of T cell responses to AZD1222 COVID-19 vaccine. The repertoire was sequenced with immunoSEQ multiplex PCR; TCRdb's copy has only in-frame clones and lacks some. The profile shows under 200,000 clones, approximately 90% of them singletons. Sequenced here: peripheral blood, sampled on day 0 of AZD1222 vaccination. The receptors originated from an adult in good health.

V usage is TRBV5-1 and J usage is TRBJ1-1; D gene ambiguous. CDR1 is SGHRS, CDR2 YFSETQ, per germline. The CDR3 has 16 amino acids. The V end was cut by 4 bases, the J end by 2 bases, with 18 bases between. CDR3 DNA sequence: TGCGCCAGCAGCCCGGGAGGGTCAGGAATCAACACTGAAGCTTTCTTT. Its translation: CASSPGGSGINTEAFF.

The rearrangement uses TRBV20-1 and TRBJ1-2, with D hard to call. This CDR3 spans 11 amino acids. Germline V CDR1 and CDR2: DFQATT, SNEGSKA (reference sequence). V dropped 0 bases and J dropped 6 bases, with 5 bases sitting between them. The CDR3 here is CSARDPHGYTF. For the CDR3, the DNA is TGCAGTGCTAGAGATCCTCATGGCTACACCTTC.

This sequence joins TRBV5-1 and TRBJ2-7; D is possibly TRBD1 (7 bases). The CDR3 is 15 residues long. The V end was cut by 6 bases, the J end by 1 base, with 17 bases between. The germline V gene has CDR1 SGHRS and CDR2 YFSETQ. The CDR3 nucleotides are TGCGCCAGCACCCCGGGGGACAGTCGTTCCTACGAGCAGTACTTC. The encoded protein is CASTPGDSRSYEQYF.

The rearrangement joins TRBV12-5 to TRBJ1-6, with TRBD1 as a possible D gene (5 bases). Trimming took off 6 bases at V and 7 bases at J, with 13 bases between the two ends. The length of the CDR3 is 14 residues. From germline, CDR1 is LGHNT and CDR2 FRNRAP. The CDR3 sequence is CASGAGTDNSPLHF. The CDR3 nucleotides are TGTGCTAGTGGCGCTGGGACCGACAATTCACCCCTCCACTTT.

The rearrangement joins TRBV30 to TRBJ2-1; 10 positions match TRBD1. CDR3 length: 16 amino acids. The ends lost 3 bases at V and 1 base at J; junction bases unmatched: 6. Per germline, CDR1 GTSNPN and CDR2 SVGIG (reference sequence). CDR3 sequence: CAWRDRGFGSYNEQFF. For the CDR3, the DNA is TGTGCCTGGAGGGACAGGGGGTTTGGTTCCTACAATGAGCAGTTCTTC.

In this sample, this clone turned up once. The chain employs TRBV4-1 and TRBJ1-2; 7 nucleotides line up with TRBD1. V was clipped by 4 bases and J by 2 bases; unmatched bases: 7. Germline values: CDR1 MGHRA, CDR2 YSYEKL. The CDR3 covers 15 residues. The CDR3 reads CASSRLEQGNYGYTF. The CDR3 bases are TGCGCCAGCAGCCGCTTGGAACAGGGGAACTATGGCTACACCTTC.

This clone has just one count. The DNA for the CDR3 is TGTGCCAGCAGTGACTCGTGGGGTGGTCCCTACAATGAGCAGTTCTTC. Translated: CASSDSWGGPYNEQFF. The V and J genes are TRBV6-4 and TRBJ2-1; D remains ambiguous. CDR3 length equals 16 residues. The V gene's germline CDR1 is MRHNA and CDR2 SNTAGT. Trimming pared 0 bases from V and 2 bases from J, leaving 11 bases between.

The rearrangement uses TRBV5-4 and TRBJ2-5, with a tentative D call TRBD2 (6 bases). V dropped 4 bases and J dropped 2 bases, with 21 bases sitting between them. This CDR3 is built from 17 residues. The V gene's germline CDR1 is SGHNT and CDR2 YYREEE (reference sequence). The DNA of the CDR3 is TGTGCCAGCAGCACGGACCGTAGCGGCACTACGCAAGAGACCCAGTACTTC. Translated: CASSTDRSGTTQETQYF.

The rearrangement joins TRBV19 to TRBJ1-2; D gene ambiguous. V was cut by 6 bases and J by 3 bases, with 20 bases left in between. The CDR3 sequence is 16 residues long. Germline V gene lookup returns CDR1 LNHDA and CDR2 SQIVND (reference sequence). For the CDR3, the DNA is TGTGCCAGTAGCCCCCAGGATCTCCTTAACCACTATGGCTACACCTTC. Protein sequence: CASSPQDLLNHYGYTF.

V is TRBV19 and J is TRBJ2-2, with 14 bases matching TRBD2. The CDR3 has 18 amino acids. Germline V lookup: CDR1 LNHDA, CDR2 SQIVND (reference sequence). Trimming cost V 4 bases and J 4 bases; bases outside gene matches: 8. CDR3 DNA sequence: TGTGCCAGTAGTACTCCCCCGGGACTAGCGGGAGCCACCGGGGAGCTGTTTTTT. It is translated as CASSTPPGLAGATGELFF.

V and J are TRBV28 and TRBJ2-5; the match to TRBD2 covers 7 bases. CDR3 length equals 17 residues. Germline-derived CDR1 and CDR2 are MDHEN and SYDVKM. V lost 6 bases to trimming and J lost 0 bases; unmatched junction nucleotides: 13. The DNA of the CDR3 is TGTGCCAGCAGAGCCGGTAGGGACTACCGGTACCAAGAGACCCAGTACTTC. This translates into CASRAGRDYRYQETQYF.

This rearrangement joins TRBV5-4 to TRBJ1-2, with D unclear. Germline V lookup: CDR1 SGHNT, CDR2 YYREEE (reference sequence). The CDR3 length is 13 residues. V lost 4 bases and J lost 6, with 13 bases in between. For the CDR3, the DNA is TGTGCCAGCAGCCCGGGCCCTCGGAATGGCTACACCTTC. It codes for CASSPGPRNGYTF. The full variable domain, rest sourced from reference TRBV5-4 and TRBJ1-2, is ETGVTQSPTHLIKTRGQQVTLRCSSQSGHNTVSWYQQALGQGPQFIFQYYREEENGRGNFPPRFSGLQFPNYSSELNVNALELDDSALYLCASSPGPRNGYTFGSGTRLTVV.

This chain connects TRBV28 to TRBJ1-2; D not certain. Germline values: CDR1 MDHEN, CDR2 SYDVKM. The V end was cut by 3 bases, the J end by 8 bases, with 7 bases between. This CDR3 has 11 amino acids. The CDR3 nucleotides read TGTGCCAGCAGTTTCGTAGGCGGCTACACCTTC. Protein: CASSFVGGYTF.